The 26 T cell receptor beta chains given below trace back to one sample, sequenced in a study of cytomegalovirus exposure and HLA in healthy donors. Researchers ran the PCR with 60 Vbeta and 13 Jbeta primers. Produced via immunoSEQ multiplex PCR; TCRdb's table is partial and in-frame only. The table lists 200,000 to 250,000 clones, roughly 80% of them singletons, with 2.9% in the top ten. Material: PBMCs. These receptors originate from a man aged 25 to 45 in good health and CMV-seronegative.

This clone came up once. The V call is TRBV6-5, the J call TRBJ2-2; 7 bases map to TRBD1. Germline values: CDR1 MNHEY, CDR2 SVGAGI. The CDR3 is made up of 15 amino acids. The J segment lost 1 base and the V segment lost 7 bases, leaving 6 bases of the junction unmatched. The CDR3 loop reads CASTLYRGNTGELFF. The CDR3, as DNA: TGTGCCAGCACCCTCTACAGGGGGAACACCGGGGAGCTGTTTTTT.

The chain has TRBV28 and TRBJ2-2; D gene ambiguous. The germline V gene encodes CDR1 MDHEN and CDR2 SYDVKM. The CDR3 totals 15 residues. The ends were cut back, 1 base at V and 1 base at J, with 7 bases in the middle. CDR3 nucleotide sequence: TGTGCCAGCAGTTTATTGGCTCAGAACACCGGGGAGCTGTTTTTT. Protein: CASSLLAQNTGELFF.

The chain is built from TRBV10-3 and TRBJ1-4; D may be TRBD1 (5 bases). The V gene lost 8 bases and the J gene lost 4 bases, with 14 bases spanning the gap. CDR1 is ENHRY and CDR2 is SYGVKD in the germline V gene. This CDR3 comprises 14 residues. The CDR3 is CAIGASGGNEKLFF. The DNA for the CDR3 is TGTGCCATCGGAGCGTCGGGGGGTAATGAAAAACTGTTTTTT.

The rearrangement uses TRBV19 and TRBJ1-2; 8 bases are a match to TRBD1. The CDR3 length is 13 residues. Germline V gene sequence: CDR1 LNHDA, CDR2 SQIVND (reference sequence). With 4 bases clipped from V and 8 bases from J, the junction kept 6 bases outside the gene matches. The CDR3 DNA sequence: TGTGCCAGTAGTACCCCGGACAGGGTCGGCTACACCTTC. This sequence encodes CASSTPDRVGYTF.

The rearrangement links TRBV6-6 to TRBJ2-5, with a weak D call TRBD2 (6 bases). The CDR3 extends over 14 amino acids. V was clipped by 6 bases and J by 3 bases, with 14 bases between them. Germline assignment: CDR1 MNHNY and CDR2 SVGAGI (reference sequence). The CDR3 DNA reads TGTGCCAGCAGGGACCCCGGGGGAGAAGAGACCCAGTACTTC. The encoded protein is CASRDPGGEETQYF.

The rearrangement uses TRBV28 and TRBJ1-6; 10 bases match TRBD1. The V segment lost 6 bases and the J segment 10 bases; nucleotides outside the gene matches: 9. The CDR3 contains 15 residues. The germline CDR1 and CDR2 sequences are MDHEN and SYDVKM. The CDR3 is CASSPDRGVRSPLHF. As DNA, the CDR3 is TGTGCCAGCAGCCCGGACAGGGGGGTTCGATCACCCCTCCACTTT.

The rearrangement uses TRBV7-6 and TRBJ2-5, with D perhaps matching TRBD1 (5 bases). V was trimmed by 6 bases and J by 2 bases, leaving 10 bases between them. Germline CDR1 SGHVS, CDR2 FNYEAQ. This CDR3 comprises 13 residues. The DNA of the CDR3 is TGTGCCAGCAGACACACAGGTCAAGAGACCCAGTACTTC. Translating gives CASRHTGQETQYF.

V usage is TRBV5-6 and J usage is TRBJ1-2, with 7 bases fitting TRBD1. The V gene end was trimmed by 3 bases and the J gene end by 0 bases; junction bases not matched to a gene: 2. Germline assignment: CDR1 SGHDT and CDR2 YYEEEE. This CDR3 is 14 amino acids long. CDR3 region: CASSSGTANYGYTF. In DNA, the CDR3 is TGTGCCAGCAGCTCCGGGACAGCTAACTATGGCTACACCTTC.

With respect to this clone: Relative to the germline gene, one junction end is altered; a read error may explain this. The chain uses TRBV11-1 and TRBJ2-7; the D gene is possibly TRBD2 (7 bases). CDR1 is SGHAT, CDR2 FQDESV, per germline (reference sequence). The CDR3 runs to 15 residues. The CDR3 is CASSLAAGATYEQYF. The DNA for the CDR3 is TGTGCCAGCAGCCTAGCCGCGGGGGCCACCTACGAGCAGTACTTC.

The rearrangement uses TRBV7-9 and TRBJ2-1; perhaps TRBD2 as D (5 bases). Trimming removed 7 bases at V and 11 bases at J, with 18 bases between. Per the germline V gene, CDR1 is SEHNR and CDR2 is FQNEAQ (reference sequence). The CDR3 is 13 amino acids. CDR3 loop: CASTEAVGSKQFF. The CDR3, as DNA: TGTGCCAGCACCGAAGCGGTGGGGTCAAAGCAGTTCTTC.

The J gene is TRBJ2-5, the V gene TRBV18, with 9 bases aligning to TRBD1. The tail of the sequence fits TRBJ2-7 better, so the J call may be wrong. The germline CDR1 and CDR2 sequences are KGHSH and LQKENI. CDR3 size: 14 residues. The CDR3 here is CASSKDRGPYEQYF. The CDR3 DNA is TGTGCCAGCTCAAAGGACAGGGGACCCTACGAGCAGTACTTC.

This clone was seen only once. The chain joins TRBV9 to TRBJ2-1; 7 bases match TRBD2. Unmatched junction bases numbered 3, after V lost 0 bases and J lost 0 bases. The CDR3 is 16 amino acids. Per the germline V gene, CDR1 is SGDLS and CDR2 is YYNGEE. For the CDR3, the DNA is TGTGCCAGCAGCGTAGGGGGAGGGGTCTCCTACAATGAGCAGTTCTTC. This sequence encodes CASSVGGGVSYNEQFF.

This clone has just a few counts. V gene TRBV2 combines with J gene TRBJ2-4; 10 positions match TRBD1. From germline, CDR1 is SNHLY and CDR2 FYNNEI. This CDR3 is built from 16 residues. Germline trimming cut 6 bases from V and 1 base from J; bases unmatched to any gene: 6. CDR3 DNA: TGTGCCAGCAGGCGACAGGGGGCGTTGGCCAAAAACATTCAGTACTTC. It is translated as CASRRQGALAKNIQYF.

A word on this clone: The junction shows a germline mismatch at one end, possibly a read error. V and J are TRBV7-9 and TRBJ1-1; D might be TRBD1 (6 bases). CDR3 size: 16 residues. CDR1 and CDR2 from the germline V gene are SEHNR and FQNEAQ (reference sequence). The CDR3 is CSSSLGGGRVQDEAFF. CDR3 bases: TGTTCCAGCAGCTTAGGGGGGGGGAGGGTCCAGGATGAAGCTTTCTTT.

The V and J genes are TRBV6-1 and TRBJ1-2; no firm D call. With 5 bases removed from V and 5 bases from J, the gap between germline ends came to 9 bases. The CDR3 extends over 12 amino acids. The germline gives CDR1 MNHNS, CDR2 SASEGT. CDR3: CASSRGWYGYTF. CDR3 nucleotides: TGTGCCAGCAGTCGGGGATGGTATGGCTACACCTTC.

The chain couples TRBV6-1 to TRBJ1-5; D might be TRBD1 (6 bases). Germline-derived CDR1 and CDR2 are MNHNS and SASEGT. The CDR3 has 16 amino acids. The germline V and J ends were trimmed by 0 bases and 7 bases, with 16 bases remaining between them. Written as DNA, the CDR3 is TGTGCCAGCAGTGAAGCGGTTAACAGGGTAGGGCAGCCCCAGCATTTT. Translating gives CASSEAVNRVGQPQHF.

The chain carries TRBV2 and TRBJ1-5; no reliable D call. V was shortened by 6 bases and J by 2 bases, with 14 bases between the two germline ends. Germline CDR1 is SNHLY and CDR2 is FYNNEI. This CDR3 is built from 15 residues. The DNA of the CDR3 is TGTGCCAGCAGACCCTACGGAGGCGGCAATCAGCCCCAGCATTTT. Protein: CASRPYGGGNQPQHF.

V usage is TRBV6-5 and J usage is TRBJ2-7; D might be TRBD2 (5 bases). Germline V gene data show CDR1 as MNHEY and CDR2 as SVGAGI. The length of the CDR3 is 15 residues. V lost 7 bases and J lost 3, with 19 bases in between. In DNA, the CDR3 is TGTGCCAGCACCTTCAACCCGGACGGAGGCTACGAGCAGTACTTC. This codes for CASTFNPDGGYEQYF.

The chain couples TRBV28 to TRBJ2-2; 9 bases map to TRBD2. Germline V CDR1 and CDR2: MDHEN, SYDVKM. CDR3 length: 15 amino acids. The trim removed 3 bases at V and 3 bases at J, leaving 2 bases unmatched. CDR3 coding DNA: TGTGCCAGCAGTTTCAGCGGGGGGTACACCGGGGAGCTGTTTTTT. Protein sequence: CASSFSGGYTGELFF.

This chain joins TRBV5-4 and TRBJ2-5, with D maybe TRBD2 (5 bases). This CDR3 is 14 amino acids long. From germline, CDR1 is SGHNT and CDR2 YYREEE (reference sequence). Trimming cost V 0 bases and J 2 bases, with 8 bases left between them. Here the CDR3 DNA reads TGTGCCAGCAGCTTGGCGGGAACTCAAGAGACCCAGTACTTC. Protein: CASSLAGTQETQYF.

The CDR3 coding sequence is TGTGCCAGTAGTATCACAGGGTCAGATCAGCCCCAGCATTTT. This sequence encodes CASSITGSDQPQHF. J is TRBJ1-5 and V is TRBV19, with TRBD1 as a possible D gene (6 bases). V was shortened by 3 bases and J by 5 bases, with 11 bases between the two germline ends. The CDR3 has 14 amino acids. The germline V gene encodes CDR1 LNHDA and CDR2 SQIVND (reference sequence).

This clone turned up a few times. The chain has TRBV5-1 and TRBJ2-1, with 9 bases fitting TRBD1. This CDR3 comprises 15 residues. V trimming: 3 bases; J trimming: 6 bases; junction bases outside the gene matches: 7. Looked up from germline, CDR1 is SGHRS and CDR2 is YFSETQ. The CDR3 DNA reads TGCGCCAGCAGCTGGGGGGACAGGGAAGGCAATGAGCAGTTCTTC. Encoded protein: CASSWGDREGNEQFF.

A word on this clone: The same CDR3 arises from other DNA sequences in this sample as well. The chain is built from TRBV28 and TRBJ1-2, with unresolved D. The CDR3 is 13 amino acids. Per germline, CDR1 MDHEN and CDR2 SYDVKM. The germline V and J ends were trimmed by 5 bases and 2 bases, with 9 bases remaining between them. The CDR3 sequence: CASSPTGNYGYTF. CDR3 in DNA: TGTGCCAGCAGTCCGACCGGGAACTATGGCTACACCTTC.

The rearrangement joins TRBV9 to TRBJ1-5; D gene ambiguous. V was pared by 3 bases and J by 0 bases, with 16 bases between. The CDR3 loop spans 17 amino acids. Germline V gives CDR1 SGDLS, CDR2 YYNGEE. The chain's CDR3 is CASSAEDTPDSNQPQHF. In DNA, the CDR3 is TGTGCCAGCAGCGCCGAAGATACTCCCGATAGCAATCAGCCCCAGCATTTT.

In DNA form, the CDR3 reads TGTGCCAGCAGCTTAGCTCCCCTGGAAACAGGATGGGGATTTTACGAGCAGTACTTC. It translates to CASSLAPLETGWGFYEQYF. The genes are TRBV7-9 and TRBJ2-7; D possibly corresponds to TRBD1 (5 bases). Germline V gene data show CDR1 as SEHNR and CDR2 as FQNEAQ (reference sequence). V lost 0 bases and J lost 4, with 25 bases in between. The CDR3 is 19 residues long.

The CDR3 bases are TGTGCCAGTAGTATAGGGGACAGGGGTGAAGGCACTGAAGCTTTCTTT. It yields the protein CASSIGDRGEGTEAFF. The chain is built from TRBV19 and TRBJ1-1, with 10 bases lining up with TRBD1. Germline trimming cut 1 base from V and 4 bases from J; bases unmatched to any gene: 6. The CDR3 runs 16 residues. In germline, CDR1 is LNHDA, CDR2 SQIVND (reference sequence).